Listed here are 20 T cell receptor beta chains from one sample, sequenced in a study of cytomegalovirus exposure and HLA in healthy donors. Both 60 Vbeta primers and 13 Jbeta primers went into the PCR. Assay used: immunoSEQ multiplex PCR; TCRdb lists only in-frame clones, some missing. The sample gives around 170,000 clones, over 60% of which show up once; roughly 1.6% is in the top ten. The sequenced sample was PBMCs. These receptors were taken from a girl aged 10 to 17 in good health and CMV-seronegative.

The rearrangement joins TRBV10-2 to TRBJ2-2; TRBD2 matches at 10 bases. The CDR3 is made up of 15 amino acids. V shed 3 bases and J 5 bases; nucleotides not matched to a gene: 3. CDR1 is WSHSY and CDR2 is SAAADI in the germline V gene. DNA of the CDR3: TGCGCCAGCAGTGAAGCGGGGGGGGGAACCGGGGAGCTGTTTTTT. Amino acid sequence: CASSEAGGGTGELFF.

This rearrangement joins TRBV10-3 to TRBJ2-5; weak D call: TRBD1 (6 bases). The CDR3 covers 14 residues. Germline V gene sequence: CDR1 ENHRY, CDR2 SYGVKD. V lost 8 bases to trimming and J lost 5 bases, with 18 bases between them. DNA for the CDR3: TGTGCCATCGGGTTGGGGGCGCGAGGGGAGACCCAGTACTTC. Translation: CAIGLGARGETQYF.

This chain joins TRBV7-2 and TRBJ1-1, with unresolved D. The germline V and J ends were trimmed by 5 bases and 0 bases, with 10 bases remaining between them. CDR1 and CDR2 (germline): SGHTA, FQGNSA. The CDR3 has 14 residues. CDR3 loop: CASSPVRVNTEAFF. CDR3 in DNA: TGTGCCAGCAGCCCCGTGAGGGTGAACACTGAAGCTTTCTTT. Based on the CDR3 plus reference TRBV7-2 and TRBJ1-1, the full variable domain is GAGVSQSPSNKVTEKGKDVELRCDPISGHTALYWYRQSLGQGLEFLIYFQGNSAPDKSGLPSDRFSAERTGGSVSTLTIQRTQQEDSAVYLCASSPVRVNTEAFFGQGTRLTVV.

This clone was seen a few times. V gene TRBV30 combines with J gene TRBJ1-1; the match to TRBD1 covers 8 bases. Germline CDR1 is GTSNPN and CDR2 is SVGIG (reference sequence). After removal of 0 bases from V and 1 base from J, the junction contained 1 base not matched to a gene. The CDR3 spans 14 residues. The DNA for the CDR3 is TGTGCCTGGAGTGTCGGGACAGGGAACACTGAAGCTTTCTTT. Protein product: CAWSVGTGNTEAFF.

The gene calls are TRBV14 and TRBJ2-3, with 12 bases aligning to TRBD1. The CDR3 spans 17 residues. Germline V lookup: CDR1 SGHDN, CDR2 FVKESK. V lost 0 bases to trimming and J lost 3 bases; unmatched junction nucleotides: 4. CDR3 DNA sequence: TGTGCCAGCAGCCAAGATGTGGGACAGGGGGCAACAGATACGCAGTATTTT. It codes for CASSQDVGQGATDTQYF.

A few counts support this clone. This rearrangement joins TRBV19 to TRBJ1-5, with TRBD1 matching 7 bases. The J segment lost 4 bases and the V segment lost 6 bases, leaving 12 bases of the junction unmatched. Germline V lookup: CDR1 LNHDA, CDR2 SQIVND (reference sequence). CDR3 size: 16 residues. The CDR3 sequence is CASSLTGTPGNQPQHF. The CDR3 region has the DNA TGTGCCAGTAGCCTGACAGGGACCCCCGGAAATCAGCCCCAGCATTTT.

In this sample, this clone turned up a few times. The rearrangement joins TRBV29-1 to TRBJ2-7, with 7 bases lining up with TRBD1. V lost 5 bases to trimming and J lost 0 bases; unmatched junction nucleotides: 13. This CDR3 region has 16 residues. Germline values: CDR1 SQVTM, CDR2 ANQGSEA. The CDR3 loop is CSVLTSLTGFSYEQYF. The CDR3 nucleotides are TGCAGCGTTCTAACCTCTTTGACAGGGTTCTCCTACGAGCAGTACTTC.

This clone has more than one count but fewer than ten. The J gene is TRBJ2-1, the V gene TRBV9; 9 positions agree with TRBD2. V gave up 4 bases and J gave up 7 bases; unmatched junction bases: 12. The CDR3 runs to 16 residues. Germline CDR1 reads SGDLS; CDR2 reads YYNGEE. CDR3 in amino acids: CASSPGGLALRNEQFF. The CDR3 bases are TGTGCCAGCAGCCCAGGGGGACTAGCATTGCGGAATGAGCAGTTCTTC.

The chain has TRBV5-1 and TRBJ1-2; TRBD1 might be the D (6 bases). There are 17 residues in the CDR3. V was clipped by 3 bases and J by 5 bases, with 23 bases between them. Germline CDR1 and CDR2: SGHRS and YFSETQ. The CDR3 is CASSSDGAGGYGYGYTF. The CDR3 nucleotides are TGCGCCAGCAGCTCGGACGGCGCTGGGGGCTACGGATATGGCTACACCTTC.

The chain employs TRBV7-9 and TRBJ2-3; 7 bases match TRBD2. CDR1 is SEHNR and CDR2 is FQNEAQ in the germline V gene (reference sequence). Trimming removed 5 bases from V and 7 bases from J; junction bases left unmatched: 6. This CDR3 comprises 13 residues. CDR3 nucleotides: TGTGCCAGCAGCGCCGCGAGCGGGAATACGCAGTATTTT. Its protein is CASSAASGNTQYF.

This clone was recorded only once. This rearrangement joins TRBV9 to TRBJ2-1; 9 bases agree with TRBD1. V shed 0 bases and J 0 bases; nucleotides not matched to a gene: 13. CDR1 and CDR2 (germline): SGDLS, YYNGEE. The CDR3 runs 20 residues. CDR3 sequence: CASSVDRGQGWESSYNEQFF. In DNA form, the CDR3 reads TGTGCCAGCAGCGTAGATCGGGGACAGGGTTGGGAGAGCTCCTACAATGAGCAGTTCTTC.

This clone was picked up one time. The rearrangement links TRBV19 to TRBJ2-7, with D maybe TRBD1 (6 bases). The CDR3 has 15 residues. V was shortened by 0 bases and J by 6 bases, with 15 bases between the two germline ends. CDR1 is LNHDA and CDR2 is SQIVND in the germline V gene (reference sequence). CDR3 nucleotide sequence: TGTGCCAGTAGTATAGAGGACAGTGCCGCCGGCGAGCAGTACTTC. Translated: CASSIEDSAAGEQYF.

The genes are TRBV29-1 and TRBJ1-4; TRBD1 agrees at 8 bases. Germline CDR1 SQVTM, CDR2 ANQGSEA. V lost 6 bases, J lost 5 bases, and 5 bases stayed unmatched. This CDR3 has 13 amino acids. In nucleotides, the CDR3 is TGCAGCGTGTCCCGGGACAGGAATGAAAAACTGTTTTTT. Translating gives CSVSRDRNEKLFF.

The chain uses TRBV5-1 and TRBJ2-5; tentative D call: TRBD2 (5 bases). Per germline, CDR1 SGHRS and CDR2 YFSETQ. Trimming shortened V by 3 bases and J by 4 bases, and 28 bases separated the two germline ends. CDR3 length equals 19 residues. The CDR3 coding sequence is TGCGCCAGCAGCTGGACCCTGTACAAGAGGGTTTTAGATGTAGAGACCCAGTACTTC. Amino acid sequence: CASSWTLYKRVLDVETQYF.

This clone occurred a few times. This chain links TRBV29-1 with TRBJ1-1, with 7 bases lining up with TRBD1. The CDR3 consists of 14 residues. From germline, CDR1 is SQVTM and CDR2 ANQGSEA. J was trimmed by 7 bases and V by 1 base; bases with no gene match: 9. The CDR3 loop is CSVEGYSGQVEAFF. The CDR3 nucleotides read TGCAGCGTTGAAGGGTACTCTGGACAGGTTGAAGCTTTCTTT.

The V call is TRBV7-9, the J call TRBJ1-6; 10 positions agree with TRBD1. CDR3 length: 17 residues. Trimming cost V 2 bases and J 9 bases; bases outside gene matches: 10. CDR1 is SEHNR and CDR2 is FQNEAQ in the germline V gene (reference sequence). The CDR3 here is CASSLFVGGTGASPLHF. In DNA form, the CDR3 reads TGTGCCAGCAGCTTATTTGTCGGGGGGACAGGGGCTTCACCCCTCCACTTT.

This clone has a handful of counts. CDR3 sequence (DNA): TGTGCCAGTAGTGCCCCAGATTATAGCAATCAGCCCCAGCATTTT. As protein: CASSAPDYSNQPQHF. The chain combines TRBV19 with TRBJ1-5; D gene uncertain. Trimming removed 5 bases at V and 0 bases at J, with 11 bases between. Germline lookup yields CDR1 LNHDA and CDR2 SQIVND (reference sequence). The CDR3 has 15 amino acids.

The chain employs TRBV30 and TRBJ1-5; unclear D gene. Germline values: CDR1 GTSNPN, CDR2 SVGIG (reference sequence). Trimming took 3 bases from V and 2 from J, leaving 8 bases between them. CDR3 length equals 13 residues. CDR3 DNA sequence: TGTGCCTGGAGCATAACGGGCAATCAGCCCCAGCATTTT. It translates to CAWSITGNQPQHF.

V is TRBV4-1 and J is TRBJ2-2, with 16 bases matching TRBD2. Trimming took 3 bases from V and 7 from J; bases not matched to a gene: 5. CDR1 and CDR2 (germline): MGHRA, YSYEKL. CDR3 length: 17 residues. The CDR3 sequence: CASSHGTSGGAGGELFF. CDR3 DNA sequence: TGCGCCAGCAGCCACGGGACTAGCGGGGGGGCCGGCGGGGAGCTGTTTTTT.

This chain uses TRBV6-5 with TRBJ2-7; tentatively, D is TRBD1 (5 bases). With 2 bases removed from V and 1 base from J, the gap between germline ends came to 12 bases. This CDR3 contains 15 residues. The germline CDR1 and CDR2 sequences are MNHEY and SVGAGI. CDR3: CASSYLSDKSYEQYF. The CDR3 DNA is TGTGCCAGCAGTTACCTTTCGGACAAGTCCTACGAGCAGTACTTC.